This T cell receptor (beta chain) was recovered during a study of blood T cell repertoires in COVID-19. Overall study context: Sources were T cells, B-cell-depleted T cells, or PBMCs; the material itself was cDNA or gDNA.

Participants' reported clinical history set cohort assignment. The repertoire was sequenced with immunoSEQ multiplex PCR; TCRdb's copy has only in-frame clones and lacks some. The sample lists approximately 280,000 clones, around 90% seen once, with about 5.7% in the top ten. Germline CDR1 and CDR2: SEHNR and FQNEAQ (reference sequence). CDR3 length: 12 amino acids. V was shortened by 5 bases and J by 11 bases, with 14 bases between the two germline ends. The rearrangement links TRBV7-9 to TRBJ2-3, with D possibly TRBD1 on 6 matching bases. The sequenced material came from PBMCs or T cells enriched from blood (not recorded which). The sequence was obtained from a woman aged 40 to 50 who had recovered from COVID-19. The DNA for the CDR3 is TGTGCCAGCAGCCCAGGGGTGGCGGGGCAGTATTTT. Amino acid sequence: CASSPGVAGQYF.